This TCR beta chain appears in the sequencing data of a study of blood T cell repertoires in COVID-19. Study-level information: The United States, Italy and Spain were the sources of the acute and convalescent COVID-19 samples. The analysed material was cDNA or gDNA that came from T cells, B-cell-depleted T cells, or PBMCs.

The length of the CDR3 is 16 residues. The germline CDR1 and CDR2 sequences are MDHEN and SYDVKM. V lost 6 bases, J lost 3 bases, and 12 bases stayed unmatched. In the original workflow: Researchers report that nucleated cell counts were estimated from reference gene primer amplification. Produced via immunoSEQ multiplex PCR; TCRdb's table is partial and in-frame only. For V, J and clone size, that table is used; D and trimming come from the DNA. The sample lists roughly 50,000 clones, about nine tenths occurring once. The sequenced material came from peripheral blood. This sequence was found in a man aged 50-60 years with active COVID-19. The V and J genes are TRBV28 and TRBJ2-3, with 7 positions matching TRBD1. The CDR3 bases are TGTGCCAGCAGCACAACAGGGGAGAGTTTAACAGATACGCAGTATTTT. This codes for CASSTTGESLTDTQYF.